The TCR beta chain described here comes from a study of OX40 agonist ivuxolimab in advanced cancers. TCRdb keeps only in-frame clones here, not all; method: immunoSEQ multiplex PCR. The table records 75,000 to 100,000 clones, 85% to 95% of them present only once. V was cut by 5 bases and J by 2 bases, with 9 bases left in between. The germline V gene has CDR1 LNHDA and CDR2 SQIVND (reference sequence). The CDR3 extends over 13 amino acids. The material was CD4+ or CD8+ T cells sorted from blood, obtained in a trial of the OX40 agonist ivuxolimab. The J gene is TRBJ1-2, the V gene TRBV19; D unclear. This TCR was recovered from an adult with an advanced solid tumor such as melanoma, head and neck, liver or kidney cancer. Written as DNA, the CDR3 is TGTGCCAGTAGTCTACAGAGGAACTATGGCTACACCTTC. Its protein is CASSLQRNYGYTF.